The sequence of this TCR beta chain was determined in a study of blood T cell repertoires in COVID-19. As handled by the study authors: Amplification from reference gene primers served as the basis for estimated nucleated cell counts. Sequencing used immunoSEQ multiplex PCR; TCRdb keeps in-frame clones, though not all of them. D and trimming come from the DNA, and the V and J calls and clone size come from that table. The top ten clones hold 4% to 6% of a sample with hundreds of thousands of clones, roughly 80% of them seen once. Germline assignment: CDR1 LNHDA and CDR2 SQIVND (reference sequence). Trimming cost V 4 bases and J 9 bases, with 13 bases left between them. This CDR3 is built from 13 residues.

This clonotype was obtained from an elderly woman with active or convalescent COVID-19. V and J are TRBV19 and TRBJ2-1; a weak D match, TRBD1 (6 bases). The sequenced sample consisted of peripheral blood. The CDR3 DNA reads TGTGCCAGTAGTACTACAGGGTACGGTGAGCAGTTCTTC. Protein sequence: CASSTTGYGEQFF.